Each of the 27 T cell receptor beta chains below was sequenced from the same sample in a study of chemoradiotherapy in HPV16-positive cancers. Sequencing used immunoSEQ multiplex PCR; TCRdb keeps in-frame clones, though not all of them. The table shows about 32,000 clones, with roughly nine tenths occurring only once. The sequencing used blood, collected from a patient who underwent chemoradiotherapy. These receptor sequences come from a human donor with HPV-associated anogenital cancer.

The chain has TRBV5-1 and TRBJ2-5, with D possibly matching TRBD1 (7 bases). Germline V CDR1 and CDR2: SGHRS, YFSETQ. This CDR3 is 15 amino acids long. V was shortened by 0 bases and J by 4 bases, with 13 bases between the two germline ends. CDR3: CASSLGQGGSETQYF. The CDR3 DNA follows: TGCGCCAGCAGCTTGGGACAGGGAGGCTCAGAGACCCAGTACTTC.

The CDR3 DNA reads TGCGCCAGCAGCCAAGATCCGGGGGGTAGAGGCGAGACCCAGTACTTC. It specifies CASSQDPGGRGETQYF. The V gene is TRBV4-1, the J gene TRBJ2-5; 7 positions match TRBD2. The CDR3 has 16 residues. The germline gives CDR1 MGHRA, CDR2 YSYEKL. Trimming cost V 0 bases and J 5 bases; bases outside gene matches: 9.

The gene calls are TRBV5-1 and TRBJ2-3, with unresolved D. CDR1 SGHRS and CDR2 YFSETQ come from the germline V gene. V was pared by 0 bases and J by 0 bases, with 5 bases between. This CDR3 has 14 residues. The CDR3 sequence: CASSLEKSTDTQYF. CDR3 bases: TGCGCCAGCAGCTTGGAGAAGAGCACAGATACGCAGTATTTT.

This chain connects TRBV9 to TRBJ1-4; D is uncertain. The germline V and J ends were trimmed by 1 base and 0 bases, with 16 bases remaining between them. Germline-derived CDR1 and CDR2 are SGDLS and YYNGEE. This CDR3 is 18 amino acids long. The chain's CDR3 is CASSVSGGVTTTNEKLFF. In nucleotides, the CDR3 is TGTGCCAGCAGCGTATCGGGCGGGGTGACGACAACTAATGAAAAACTGTTTTTT. Drawing the rest from reference TRBV9 and TRBJ1-4, the complete variable domain is DSGVTQTPKHLITATGQRVTLRCSPRSGDLSVYWYQQSLDQGLQFLIQYYNGEERAKGNILERFSAQQFPDLHSELNLSSLELGDSALYFCASSVSGGVTTTNEKLFFGSGTQLSVL.

The chain couples TRBV10-3 to TRBJ2-5; no clear D gene. CDR1 ENHRY and CDR2 SYGVKD come from the germline V gene. The ends were cut back, 0 bases at V and 1 base at J, with 9 bases in the middle. This CDR3 has 15 residues. The CDR3 region is CAISESWTAQETQYF. CDR3 nucleotides: TGTGCCATCAGTGAGTCGTGGACCGCCCAAGAGACCCAGTACTTC.

This clone was counted a single time. The chain employs TRBV11-2 and TRBJ2-5; 12 bases are shared with TRBD2. Losses at the gene ends were 5 bases for V and 2 bases for J; bases not matched to a gene: 6. Per the germline V gene, CDR1 is SGHAT and CDR2 is FQNNGV. The CDR3 is made up of 16 amino acids. In DNA, the CDR3 is TGTGCCAGCAGCCCTGGACTAGCGGGACTTCAAGAGACCCAGTACTTC. It is translated as CASSPGLAGLQETQYF.

The CDR3 reads CASRQQTYSNQPQHF. The CDR3 nucleotides are TGTGCCAGCAGACAGCAGACTTATAGCAATCAGCCCCAGCATTTT. This chain links TRBV6-1 with TRBJ1-5, with unresolved D. V was trimmed by 6 bases and J by 0 bases, leaving 12 bases between them. Germline-derived CDR1 and CDR2 are MNHNS and SASEGT. The CDR3 runs to 15 residues.

This clone was counted once. The chain joins TRBV5-1 to TRBJ1-1; no clear D gene. Germline CDR1 is SGHRS and CDR2 is YFSETQ. The V end was cut by 0 bases, the J end by 5 bases, with 5 bases between. This CDR3 is 12 amino acids long. The CDR3 nucleotides read TGCGCCAGCAGCTTGGTGGAGACTGAAGCTTTCTTT. The encoded protein is CASSLVETEAFF.

V gene TRBV7-9 combines with J gene TRBJ2-4; either TRBD1 or TRBD2 may fit D (6 bases each). V was shortened by 10 bases and J by 8 bases, with 21 bases between the two germline ends. The CDR3 contains 14 residues. The germline V gene encodes CDR1 SEHNR and CDR2 FQNEAQ (reference sequence). CDR3 region: CATEPQGRRYIQYF. CDR3 sequence (DNA): TGTGCCACCGAACCCCAGGGGAGGAGGTACATTCAGTACTTC.

The chain links TRBV25-1 to TRBJ2-7; 10 positions agree with TRBD2. CDR1 and CDR2 (germline): MGHDK, SYGVNS. The CDR3 covers 16 residues. The V segment lost 2 bases and the J segment 5 bases; nucleotides outside the gene matches: 9. The DNA of the CDR3 is TGTGCCAGCAGTGAAGGCTCTAGCGGGAGCCTTGACGAGCAGTACTTC. Amino acids: CASSEGSSGSLDEQYF.

The chain combines TRBV30 with TRBJ1-5; TRBD1 agrees at 9 bases. This CDR3 region has 15 residues. V was clipped by 4 bases and J by 3 bases; unmatched bases: 7. The germline V gene has CDR1 GTSNPN and CDR2 SVGIG (reference sequence). The chain's CDR3 is CAWTHRTGVNQPQHF. CDR3 nucleotide sequence: TGTGCCTGGACCCACCGGACAGGGGTCAATCAGCCCCAGCATTTT.

Comments on this clone: In the same sample, other DNA sequences code for this CDR3. The gene calls are TRBV2 and TRBJ2-1; D perhaps matches TRBD1 (6 bases). Trimming shortened V by 7 bases and J by 5 bases, and 12 bases separated the two germline ends. Per the germline V gene, CDR1 is SNHLY and CDR2 is FYNNEI. The CDR3 extends over 13 amino acids. CDR3 sequence reads: CASTQDSNNEQFF. CDR3 in DNA: TGTGCCAGCACTCAGGACAGTAACAATGAGCAGTTCTTC.

The chain recombines TRBV13 with TRBJ2-1; the D gene is possibly TRBD1 (5 bases). This CDR3 region has 15 residues. Trimming took 5 bases from V and 4 from J, leaving 15 bases between them. Germline V gene data show CDR1 as PRHDT and CDR2 as FYEKMQ (reference sequence). CDR3 in DNA: TGTGCCAGCAGCCTACTAAGGGGTTCGTACAATGAGCAGTTCTTC. This translates into CASSLLRGSYNEQFF. Combining the CDR3 with reference TRBV13 and TRBJ2-1 gives the whole variable domain AAGVIQSPRHLIKEKRETATLKCYPIPRHDTVYWYQQGPGQDPQFLISFYEKMQSDKGSIPDRFSAQQFSDYHSELNMSSLELGDSALYFCASSLLRGSYNEQFFGPGTRLTVL.

The chain couples TRBV19 to TRBJ2-2; the match to TRBD2 covers 16 bases. The length of the CDR3 is 19 residues. Trimming cost V 3 bases and J 5 bases; bases outside gene matches: 9. Germline V gene lookup returns CDR1 LNHDA and CDR2 SQIVND (reference sequence). The CDR3 region is CASSMPGLAGGSRTGELFF. CDR3 sequence (DNA): TGTGCCAGTAGTATGCCGGGACTAGCGGGAGGGTCACGGACCGGGGAGCTGTTTTTT.

This chain connects TRBV19 to TRBJ2-1; TRBD2 might be the D (7 bases). Germline loops: CDR1 LNHDA, CDR2 SQIVND (reference sequence). This CDR3 has 16 residues. V dropped 6 bases and J dropped 6 bases, with 21 bases sitting between them. CDR3 sequence (DNA): TGTGCCAGTAGCCCAAGGGGCGGGGGCAACCGCAATGAGCAGTTCTTC. Translating gives CASSPRGGGNRNEQFF. The variable domain in full, with the rest retrieved from reference TRBV19 and TRBJ2-1, is DGGITQSPKYLFRKEGQNVTLSCEQNLNHDAMYWYRQDPGQGLRLIYYSQIVNDFQKGDIAEGYSVSREKKESFPLTVTSAQKNPTAFYLCASSPRGGGNRNEQFFGPGTRLTVL.

With respect to this clone: Other DNA sequences in this sample translate to the same CDR3. The rearrangement links TRBV6-1 to TRBJ2-2; D is uncertain. With 6 bases removed from V and 3 bases from J, the gap between germline ends came to 11 bases. Germline V gene data show CDR1 as MNHNS and CDR2 as SASEGT. The CDR3 is 14 residues long. The CDR3 region is CASSAKWDTGELFF. CDR3 coding DNA: TGTGCCAGCAGCGCCAAATGGGACACCGGGGAGCTGTTTTTT.

This clone was seen once. CDR3 loop: CASSLRRLSNEQFF. CDR3 in DNA: TGTGCCAGCAGCTTAAGGAGGCTTTCCAATGAGCAGTTCTTC. The V and J genes are TRBV7-6 and TRBJ2-1, with a tentative D call TRBD2 (5 bases). CDR3 length equals 14 residues. V gave up 2 bases and J gave up 6 bases, with 11 bases separating them. Germline CDR1 reads SGHVS; CDR2 reads FNYEAQ.

The CDR3 sequence is CASSQAGIYGYTF. The CDR3 DNA is TGCGCCAGCAGCCAAGCGGGAATTTATGGCTACACCTTC. The chain carries TRBV4-1 and TRBJ1-2; D is ambiguous. Between the trimmed V and J ends, which lost 1 base and 5 bases, there was a span of 8 bases. The CDR3 totals 13 residues. Germline CDR1 MGHRA, CDR2 YSYEKL.

The V call is TRBV10-3, the J call TRBJ1-1, with 9 bases lining up with TRBD1. This CDR3 contains 16 residues. V lost 7 bases, J lost 4 bases, and 13 bases stayed unmatched. Germline values: CDR1 ENHRY, CDR2 SYGVKD. The CDR3 sequence: CAITQNGQGLGTEAFF. The CDR3 nucleotides are TGTGCCATCACCCAGAACGGACAGGGGTTAGGCACTGAAGCTTTCTTT.

With respect to this clone: One junction end disagrees with the germline gene, perhaps due to a read error. The rearrangement uses TRBV7-2 and TRBJ2-2, with 7 bases identical to TRBD2. Germline CDR1 is SGHTA and CDR2 is FQGNSA. CDR3 length: 15 residues. CDR3 DNA sequence: TGTGCCAGCAGCATAGCTGCGGGGGTTACCGGGGAGCTGTTTTTT. It codes for CASSIAAGVTGELFF.

This chain joins TRBV7-3 and TRBJ1-1; a weak D match, TRBD1 (5 bases). This CDR3 is 15 amino acids long. Germline assignment: CDR1 SGHTA and CDR2 FQGTGA. V was shortened by 5 bases and J by 3 bases, with 16 bases between the two germline ends. The CDR3 nucleotides read TGTGCCAGCAGCCCGACGGGTCCGGGGGACACTGAAGCTTTCTTT. As protein: CASSPTGPGDTEAFF.

The gene calls are TRBV5-4 and TRBJ2-6; D gene unclear. The V gene's germline CDR1 is SGHNT and CDR2 YYREEE (reference sequence). The CDR3 consists of 14 residues. The V end lost 1 base, the J end lost 7 bases, and 9 bases lay between the germline ends. The CDR3: CASSLSGTANVLTF. In DNA, the CDR3 is TGTGCCAGCAGCTTGTCGGGTACTGCCAACGTCCTGACTTTC.

The chain carries TRBV6-4 and TRBJ1-2; no firm D call. Germline-derived CDR1 and CDR2 are MRHNA and SNTAGT. V lost 4 bases and J lost 8, with 14 bases in between. The length of the CDR3 is 13 residues. CDR3 protein: CASSVPRGGGYTF. CDR3 bases: TGTGCCAGCAGTGTCCCACGGGGAGGAGGCTACACCTTC.

V is TRBV5-5 and J is TRBJ1-5, with TRBD1 as a possible D gene (5 bases). The CDR3 is made up of 14 amino acids. Germline V gene lookup returns CDR1 SGHKS and CDR2 YYEKEE (reference sequence). The V end was cut by 0 bases, the J end by 8 bases, with 12 bases between. The DNA of the CDR3 is TGTGCCAGCAGCTTGGAGGCAGGGAGGGAGCCCCAGCATTTT. Residues: CASSLEAGREPQHF. Filled out from reference TRBV5-5 and TRBJ1-5, the complete variable domain reads DAGVTQSPTHLIKTRGQQVTLRCSPISGHKSVSWYQQVLGQGPQFIFQYYEKEERGRGNFPDRFSARQFPNYSSELNVNALLLGDSALYLCASSLEAGREPQHFGDGTRLSIL.

The V and J genes are TRBV6-5 and TRBJ1-6, with D possibly being TRBD1 (5 bases). Trimming removed 5 bases from V and 9 bases from J, with 14 bases in between. In germline, CDR1 is MNHEY, CDR2 SVGAGI. The CDR3 consists of 14 residues. This CDR3 reads CASSAPGLASPLHF. The CDR3 DNA is TGTGCCAGCAGTGCCCCGGGACTTGCTTCACCCCTCCACTTT.

The chain joins TRBV19 to TRBJ2-1; 8 bases line up with TRBD1. The germline CDR1 and CDR2 sequences are LNHDA and SQIVND (reference sequence). J lost 5 bases, V lost 4 bases, and 7 bases had no gene match. The CDR3 has 15 residues. As DNA, the CDR3 is TGTGCCAGTAGTAATGACAGGGGTGGAGACAATGAGCAGTTCTTC. Its protein is CASSNDRGGDNEQFF.

This chain links TRBV5-4 with TRBJ2-6, with D maybe TRBD2 (7 bases). Germline-derived CDR1 and CDR2 are SGHNT and YYREEE (reference sequence). This CDR3 is 17 amino acids long. With 5 bases removed from V and 2 bases from J, the gap between germline ends came to 17 bases. The CDR3 DNA reads TGTGCCAGCAGTGCGGGCCCGGGGGGCACTGGGGCCAACGTCCTGACTTTC. Translating gives CASSAGPGGTGANVLTF. Supplemented by reference TRBV5-4 and TRBJ2-6, the full variable domain reads ETGVTQSPTHLIKTRGQQVTLRCSSQSGHNTVSWYQQALGQGPQFIFQYYREEENGRGNFPPRFSGLQFPNYSSELNVNALELDDSALYLCASSAGPGGTGANVLTFGAGSRLTVL.